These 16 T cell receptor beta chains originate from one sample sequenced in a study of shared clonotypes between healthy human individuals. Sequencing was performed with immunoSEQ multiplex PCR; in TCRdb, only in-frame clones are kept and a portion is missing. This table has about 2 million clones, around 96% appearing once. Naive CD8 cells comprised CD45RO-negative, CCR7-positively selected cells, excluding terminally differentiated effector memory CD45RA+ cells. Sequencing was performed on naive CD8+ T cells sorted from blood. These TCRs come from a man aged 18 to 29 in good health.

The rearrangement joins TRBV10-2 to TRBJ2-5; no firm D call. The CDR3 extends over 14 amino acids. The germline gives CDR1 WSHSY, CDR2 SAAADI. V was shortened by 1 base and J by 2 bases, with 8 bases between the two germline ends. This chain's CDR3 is CASSEWEQQETQYF. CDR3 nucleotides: TGCGCCAGCAGTGAGTGGGAACAGCAAGAGACCCAGTACTTC.

The CDR3 reads CASAENTGELFF. As DNA, the CDR3 is TGCGCCAGCGCTGAGAACACCGGGGAGCTGTTTTTT. The chain combines TRBV10-1 with TRBJ2-2; D is undetermined. Looked up from germline, CDR1 is WNHNN and CDR2 is SYGVQD (reference sequence). This CDR3 has 12 residues. V lost 8 bases to trimming and J lost 1 base, with 5 bases between them.

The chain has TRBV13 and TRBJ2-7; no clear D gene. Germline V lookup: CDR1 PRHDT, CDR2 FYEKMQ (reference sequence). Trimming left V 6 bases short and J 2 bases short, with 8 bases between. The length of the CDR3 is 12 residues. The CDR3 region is CASSRQAYEQYF. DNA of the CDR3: TGTGCCAGCAGTCGCCAGGCCTACGAGCAGTACTTC. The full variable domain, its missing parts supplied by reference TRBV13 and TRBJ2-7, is AAGVIQSPRHLIKEKRETATLKCYPIPRHDTVYWYQQGPGQDPQFLISFYEKMQSDKGSIPDRFSAQQFSDYHSELNMSSLELGDSALYFCASSRQAYEQYFGPGTRLTVT.

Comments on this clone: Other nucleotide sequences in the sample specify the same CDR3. The CDR3 sequence is CASSIDGGETQYF. The CDR3 DNA sequence: TGTGCCAGTAGTATAGATGGGGGTGAGACCCAGTACTTC. The rearrangement joins TRBV19 to TRBJ2-5; D is perhaps TRBD1 or TRBD2 (5 bases each). Trimming shortened V by 0 bases and J by 5 bases, and 7 bases separated the two germline ends. Germline CDR1 LNHDA, CDR2 SQIVND (reference sequence). The CDR3 loop spans 13 amino acids.

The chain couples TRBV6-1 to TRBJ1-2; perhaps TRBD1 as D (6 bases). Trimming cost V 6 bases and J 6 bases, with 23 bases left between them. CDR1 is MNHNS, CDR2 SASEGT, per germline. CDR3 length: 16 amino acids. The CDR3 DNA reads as TGTGCCAGCAGGGAATGGACAGCTGGGATCGCGGATGGCTACACCTTC. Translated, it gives CASREWTAGIADGYTF.

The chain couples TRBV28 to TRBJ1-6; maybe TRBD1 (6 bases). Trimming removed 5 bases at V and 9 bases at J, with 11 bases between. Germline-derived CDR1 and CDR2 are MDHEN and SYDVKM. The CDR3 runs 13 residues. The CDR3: CASSAQGISPLHF. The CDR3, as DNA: TGTGCCAGCAGTGCGCAGGGGATTTCACCCCTCCACTTT.

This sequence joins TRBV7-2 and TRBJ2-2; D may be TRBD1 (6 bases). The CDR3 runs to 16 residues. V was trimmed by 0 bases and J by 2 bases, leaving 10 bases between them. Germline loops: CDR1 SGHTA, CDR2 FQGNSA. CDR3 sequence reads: CASSLARGYNTGELFF. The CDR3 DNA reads TGTGCCAGCAGCTTAGCAAGGGGGTATAACACCGGGGAGCTGTTTTTT. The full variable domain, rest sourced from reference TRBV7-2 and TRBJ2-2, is GAGVSQSPSNKVTEKGKDVELRCDPISGHTALYWYRQSLGQGLEFLIYFQGNSAPDKSGLPSDRFSAERTGGSVSTLTIQRTQQEDSAVYLCASSLARGYNTGELFFGEGSRLTVL.

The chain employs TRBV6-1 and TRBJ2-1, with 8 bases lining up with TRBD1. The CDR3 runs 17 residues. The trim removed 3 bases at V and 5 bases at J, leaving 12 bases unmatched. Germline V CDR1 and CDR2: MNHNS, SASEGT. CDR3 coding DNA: TGTGCCAGCAGTGAGAGGTACAGGGGGGATTCGGACAATGAGCAGTTCTTC. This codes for CASSERYRGDSDNEQFF.

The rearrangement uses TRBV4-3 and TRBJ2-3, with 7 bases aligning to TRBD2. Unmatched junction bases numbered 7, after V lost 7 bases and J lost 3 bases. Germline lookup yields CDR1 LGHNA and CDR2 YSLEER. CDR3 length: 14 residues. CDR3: CASNLGEGTDTQYF. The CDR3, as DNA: TGCGCCAGCAACCTGGGGGAGGGTACAGATACGCAGTATTTT.

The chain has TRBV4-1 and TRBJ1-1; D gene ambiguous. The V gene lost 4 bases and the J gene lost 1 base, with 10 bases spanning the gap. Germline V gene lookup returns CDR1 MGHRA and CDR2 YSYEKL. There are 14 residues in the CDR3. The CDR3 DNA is TGCGCCAGCAGCCCTACCGGGGAGAACACTGAAGCTTTCTTT. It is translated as CASSPTGENTEAFF.

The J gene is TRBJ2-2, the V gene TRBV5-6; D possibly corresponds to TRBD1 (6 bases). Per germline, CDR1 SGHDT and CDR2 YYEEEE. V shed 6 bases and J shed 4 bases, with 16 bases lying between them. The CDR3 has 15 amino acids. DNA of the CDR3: TGTGCCAGCAACAGTCCAGGGGCAATCACCGGGGAGCTGTTTTTT. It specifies CASNSPGAITGELFF.

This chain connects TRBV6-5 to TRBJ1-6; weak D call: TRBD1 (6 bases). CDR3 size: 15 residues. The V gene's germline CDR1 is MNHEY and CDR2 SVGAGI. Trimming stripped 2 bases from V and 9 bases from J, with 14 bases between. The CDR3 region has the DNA TGTGCCAGCAGTTACCTCGCGGGGGGGGCTTCACCCCTCCACTTT. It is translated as CASSYLAGGASPLHF.

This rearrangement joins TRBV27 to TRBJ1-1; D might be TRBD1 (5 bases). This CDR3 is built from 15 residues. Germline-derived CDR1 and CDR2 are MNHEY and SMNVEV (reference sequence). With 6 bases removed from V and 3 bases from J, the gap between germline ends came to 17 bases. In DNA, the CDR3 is TGTGCCAGCAGCCTTCGGGACGGCTCGGACACTGAAGCTTTCTTT. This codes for CASSLRDGSDTEAFF.

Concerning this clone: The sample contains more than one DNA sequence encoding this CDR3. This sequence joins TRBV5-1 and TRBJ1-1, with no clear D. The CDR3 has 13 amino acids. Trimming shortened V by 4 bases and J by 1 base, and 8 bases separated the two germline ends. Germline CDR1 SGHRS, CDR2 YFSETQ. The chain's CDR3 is CASSLEENTEAFF. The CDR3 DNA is TGCGCCAGCAGCCTAGAAGAGAACACTGAAGCTTTCTTT.

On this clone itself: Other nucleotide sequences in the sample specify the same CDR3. The CDR3 coding sequence is TGTGCCAGCAGCTTAGCACAGGGGGCTAGTGAAAAACTGTTTTTT. Amino acids: CASSLAQGASEKLFF. This rearrangement joins TRBV7-9 to TRBJ1-4; 9 nucleotides agree with TRBD1. Germline V gene data show CDR1 as SEHNR and CDR2 as FQNEAQ (reference sequence). CDR3 length: 15 residues. V shed 0 bases and J 7 bases; nucleotides not matched to a gene: 3. Combining the CDR3 with reference TRBV7-9 and TRBJ1-4 gives the whole variable domain DTGVSQNPRHKITKRGQNVTFRCDPISEHNRLYWYRQTLGQGPEFLTYFQNEAQLEKSRLLSDRFSAERPKGSFSTLEIQRTEQGDSAMYLCASSLAQGASEKLFFGSGTQLSVL.

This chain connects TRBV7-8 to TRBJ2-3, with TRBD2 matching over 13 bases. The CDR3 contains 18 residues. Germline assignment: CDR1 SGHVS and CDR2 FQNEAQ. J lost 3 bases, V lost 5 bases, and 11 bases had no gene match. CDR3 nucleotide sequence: TGTGCCAGCAGCCCAGCTAAGGGGACTAGCGGGGAGACAGATACGCAGTATTTT. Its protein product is CASSPAKGTSGETDTQYF.